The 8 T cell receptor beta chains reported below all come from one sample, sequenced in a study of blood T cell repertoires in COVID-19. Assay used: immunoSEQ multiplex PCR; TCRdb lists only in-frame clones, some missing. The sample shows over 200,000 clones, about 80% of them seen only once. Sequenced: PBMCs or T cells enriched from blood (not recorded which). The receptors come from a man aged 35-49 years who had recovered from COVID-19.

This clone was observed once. This chain's CDR3 is CASRQGSRLGTQYF. CDR3 DNA sequence: TGTGCCAGCCGACAGGGATCGCGTTTGGGGACCCAGTACTTC. The chain recombines TRBV5-8 with TRBJ2-5; 7 nucleotides line up with TRBD1. CDR3 length: 14 amino acids. The ends lost 7 bases at V and 7 bases at J; junction bases unmatched: 13. Germline-derived CDR1 and CDR2 are SGHTS and YDEGEE.

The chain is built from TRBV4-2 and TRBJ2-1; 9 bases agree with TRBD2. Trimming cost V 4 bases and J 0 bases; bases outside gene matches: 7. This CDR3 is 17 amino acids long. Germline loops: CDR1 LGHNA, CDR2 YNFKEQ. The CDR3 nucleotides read TGTGCCAGCAGCCTCAGACTAGCGGATTACTCCTACAATGAGCAGTTCTTC. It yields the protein CASSLRLADYSYNEQFF.

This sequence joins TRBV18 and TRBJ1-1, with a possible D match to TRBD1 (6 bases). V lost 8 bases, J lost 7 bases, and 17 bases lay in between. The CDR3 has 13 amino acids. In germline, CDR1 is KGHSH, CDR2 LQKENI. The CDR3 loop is CASITNRGGEAFF. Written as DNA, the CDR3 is TGTGCCAGCATCACCAATAGGGGGGGTGAAGCTTTCTTT.

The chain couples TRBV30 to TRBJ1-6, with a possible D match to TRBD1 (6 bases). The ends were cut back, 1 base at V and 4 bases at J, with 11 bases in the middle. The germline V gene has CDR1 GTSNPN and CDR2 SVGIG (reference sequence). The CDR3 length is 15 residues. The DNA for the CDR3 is TGTGCCTGGAGTGAGGAGACAGGTTATAATTCACCCCTCCACTTT. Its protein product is CAWSEETGYNSPLHF.

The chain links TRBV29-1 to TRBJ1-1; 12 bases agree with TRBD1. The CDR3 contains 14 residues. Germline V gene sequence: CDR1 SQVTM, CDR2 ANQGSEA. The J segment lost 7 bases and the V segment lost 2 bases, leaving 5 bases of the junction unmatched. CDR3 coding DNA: TGCAGCGTTGAATTTGGGACAGGGGGCTTTGAAGCTTTCTTT. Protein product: CSVEFGTGGFEAFF.

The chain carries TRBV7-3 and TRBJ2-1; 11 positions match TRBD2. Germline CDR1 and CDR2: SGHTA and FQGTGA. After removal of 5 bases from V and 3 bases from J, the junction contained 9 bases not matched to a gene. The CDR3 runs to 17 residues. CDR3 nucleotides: TGTGCCAGCAGCCCTTCCCGGGGACTAGCGGACTACAATGAGCAGTTCTTC. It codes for CASSPSRGLADYNEQFF.

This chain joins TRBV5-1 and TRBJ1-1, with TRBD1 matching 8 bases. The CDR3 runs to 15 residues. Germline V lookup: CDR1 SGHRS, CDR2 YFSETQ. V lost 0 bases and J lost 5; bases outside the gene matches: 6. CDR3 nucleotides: TGCGCCAGCAGCTTGGGCAGGGGGCTAGGGACTGAAGCTTTCTTT. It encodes CASSLGRGLGTEAFF.

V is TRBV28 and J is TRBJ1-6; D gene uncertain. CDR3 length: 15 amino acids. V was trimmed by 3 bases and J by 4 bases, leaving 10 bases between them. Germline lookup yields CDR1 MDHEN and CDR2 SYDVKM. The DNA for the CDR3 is TGTGCCAGCAGTTTGGGCACTTCTTATAATTCACCCCTCCACTTT. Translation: CASSLGTSYNSPLHF.